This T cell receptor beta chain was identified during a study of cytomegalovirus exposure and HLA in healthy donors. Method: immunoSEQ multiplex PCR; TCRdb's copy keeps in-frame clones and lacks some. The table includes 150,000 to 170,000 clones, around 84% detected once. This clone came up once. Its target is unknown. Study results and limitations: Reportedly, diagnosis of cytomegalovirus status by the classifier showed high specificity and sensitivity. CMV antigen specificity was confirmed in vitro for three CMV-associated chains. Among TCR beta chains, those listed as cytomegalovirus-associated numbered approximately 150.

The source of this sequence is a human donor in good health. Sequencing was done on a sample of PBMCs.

CDR3 sequence: CASSLRQGAENTQYF. In DNA, the CDR3 is TGTGCCAGCAGTTTAAGACAGGGAGCAGAAAATACGCAGTATTTT. This chain links TRBV27 with TRBJ2-3; 7 positions agree with TRBD1. The germline CDR1 and CDR2 sequences are MNHEY and SMNVEV (reference sequence). The CDR3 has 15 residues. V lost 2 bases, J lost 7 bases, and 9 bases stayed unmatched.